A single sample is the source of the 8 T cell receptor beta chains below, sequenced in a study of CD8 T cells in ankylosing spondylitis. Study-wide results and caveats: Several highly homologous variants formed a TCR beta motif that appeared characteristic of ankylosing spondylitis blood.

No antigen is known for these receptors. TCRdb re-called the 5' RACE reads with MiXCR, one entry per CDR3 protein. The repertoire holds fewer than 750,000 distinct CDR3 sequences, with 19% as singletons. Sequenced sample: blood, either unsorted or a sorted T cell fraction (not recorded which). The receptors come from a male donor with ankylosing spondylitis.

This chain uses TRBV7-2 with TRBJ2-7; TRBD2 aligns across 11 bases. The ends lost 5 bases at V and 7 bases at J; junction bases unmatched: 7. Germline V gene data show CDR1 as SGHTA and CDR2 as FQGNSA. The CDR3 is 14 residues long. CDR3 sequence: CASSELAGDDEQYF. In DNA form, the CDR3 reads TGTGCCAGCAGCGAACTAGCGGGGGACGATGAGCAGTACTTC.

This chain joins TRBV10-3 and TRBJ2-3; D gene unclear. Trimming removed 0 bases from V and 6 bases from J, with 10 bases in between. Germline assignment: CDR1 ENHRY and CDR2 SYGVKD. The CDR3 is 14 amino acids. This CDR3 is CAISESMTSDTQYF. CDR3 coding DNA: TGTGCCATCAGTGAGTCGATGACAAGCGATACGCAGTATTTT.

This clonotype has just a few counts. The V call is TRBV9, the J call TRBJ1-2; 12 nucleotides line up with TRBD1. The CDR3 is made up of 17 amino acids. V lost 4 bases to trimming and J lost 4 bases; unmatched junction nucleotides: 11. The germline gives CDR1 SGDLS, CDR2 YYNGEE. CDR3: CASSPKGQGAIGYGYTF. The CDR3 DNA is TGTGCCAGCAGCCCCAAGGGACAGGGGGCGATTGGCTATGGCTACACCTTC.

A few counts support this clonotype. The chain recombines TRBV20-1 with TRBJ2-7, with TRBD1 as a possible D gene (5 bases). Germline-derived CDR1 and CDR2 are DFQATT and SNEGSKA (reference sequence). V lost 7 bases and J 6 bases, leaving 22 bases between the germline ends. There are 14 residues in the CDR3. CDR3 sequence reads: CSVDLRQGWGEQYF. The CDR3 DNA is TGCAGTGTCGATCTGAGGCAGGGATGGGGCGAGCAGTACTTC.

The CDR3 sequence is CASSPLQGQGNTEAFF. CDR3 DNA sequence: TGTGCCAGCAGCCCACTCCAAGGACAGGGGAACACTGAAGCTTTCTTT. The rearrangement joins TRBV7-9 to TRBJ1-1; 8 nucleotides agree with TRBD1. V lost 5 bases to trimming and J lost 1 base; unmatched junction nucleotides: 9. Germline V gene data show CDR1 as SEHNR and CDR2 as FQNEAQ (reference sequence). The CDR3 length is 16 residues. The full variable domain, completed using reference TRBV7-9 and TRBJ1-1, is DTGVSQNPRHKITKRGQNVTFRCDPISEHNRLYWYRQTLGQGPEFLTYFQNEAQLEKSRLLSDRFSAERPKGSFSTLEIQRTEQGDSAMYLCASSPLQGQGNTEAFFGQGTRLTVV.

This clonotype has at least ten counts. The chain's CDR3 is CASSQRWDNSGNTIYF. In nucleotides, the CDR3 is TGCGCCAGCAGCCAACGCTGGGACAACTCTGGAAACACCATATATTTT. The chain is built from TRBV4-3 and TRBJ1-3, with D perhaps matching TRBD1 (6 bases). The CDR3 covers 16 residues. CDR1 and CDR2 (germline): LGHNA, YSLEER. V dropped 2 bases and J dropped 0 bases, with 11 bases sitting between them.

In this sample, this clonotype turned up many times. J is TRBJ2-5 and V is TRBV2, with 8 positions matching TRBD2. The CDR3 covers 17 residues. Trimming took 7 bases from V and 0 from J; bases not matched to a gene: 13. From germline, CDR1 is SNHLY and CDR2 FYNNEI. CDR3 sequence (DNA): TGTGCCAGCAACTACCTTGGGGGCGGGGGGCACCAAGAGACCCAGTACTTC. It specifies CASNYLGGGGHQETQYF.

The rearrangement links TRBV5-1 to TRBJ2-1; 9 nucleotides agree with TRBD1. V lost 0 bases and J lost 7; bases outside the gene matches: 2. CDR1 is SGHRS, CDR2 YFSETQ, per germline. CDR3 length: 14 amino acids. DNA of the CDR3: TGCGCCAGCAGCTTGGGGGACAGGGCAAATGAGCAGTTCTTC. Its translation is CASSLGDRANEQFF. Combining the CDR3 with reference TRBV5-1 and TRBJ2-1 gives the whole variable domain KAGVTQTPRYLIKTRGQQVTLSCSPISGHRSVSWYQQTPGQGLQFLFEYFSETQRNKGNFPGRFSGRQFSNSRSEMNVSTLELGDSALYLCASSLGDRANEQFFGPGTRLTVL.